This T cell receptor beta chain is from a study of blood T cells in healthy people across ages. Whole-study findings and limits: Expanded clonotype shifts may have been confounded, as the donors had an unknown CMV status.

This clonotype has more than one count but fewer than ten. The target antigen is unknown. With a J-beta primer mix and a sample-barcoded 5' primer, a second PCR ran about 7 to 12 cycles. TCRdb passed the 5' RACE reads through MiXCR, listing each CDR3 protein once. The repertoire consists of some 1,000,000 distinct CDR3 sequences, with 20% to 25% occurring once and the leading ten covering less than 0.85%. V shed 0 bases and J shed 0 bases, with 10 bases lying between them. CDR1 and CDR2 (germline): SGDLS, YYNGEE. The CDR3 consists of 16 residues. These data were also reused for a study on T cells of mothers and their children. In that study: Thymic selection shapes TCR recombination output similarly in related and unrelated pairs. Relative to unrelated pairs, biologically related mother-child dyads exhibited marginally greater, non-significant overlap. T cell clones that were persistent and microchimeric went undetected.

Sample: blood. The chain employs TRBV9 and TRBJ1-3, with D hard to call. The clonotype originates from a girl aged 2 to 10 in good health. In DNA form, the CDR3 reads TGTGCCAGCAGCGTAGGGCCATCGTTCTCTGGAAACACCATATATTTT. It codes for CASSVGPSFSGNTIYF. Looking up the rest from reference TRBV9 and TRBJ1-3 gives the full variable domain: DSGVTQTPKHLITATGQRVTLRCSPRSGDLSVYWYQQSLDQGLQFLIQYYNGEERAKGNILERFSAQQFPDLHSELNLSSLELGDSALYFCASSVGPSFSGNTIYFGEGSWLTVV.